These 22 T cell receptor beta chains were all obtained from the same sample, sequenced in a study of shared clonotypes between healthy human individuals. Sequenced by immunoSEQ multiplex PCR; TCRdb stores in-frame clones only, minus some. Among about half a million clones listed, about 78% were seen once. The sample consisted of PBMCs. The receptor source for this set is a woman aged 40 to 55 in good health. Some clones in this sample may be carry-over from other donors' samples.

J is TRBJ1-4 and V is TRBV9, with D possibly TRBD1 on 6 matching bases. The CDR3 runs to 13 residues. Germline V gene lookup returns CDR1 SGDLS and CDR2 YYNGEE. Trimming left V 7 bases short and J 8 bases short, with 15 bases between. As DNA, the CDR3 is TGTGCCAGCGGAGGGGGGGGCGCCGAAAAACTGTTTTTT. This codes for CASGGGGAEKLFF.

This chain connects TRBV7-5 to TRBJ2-3; the table's D call, TRBD2, was not checked against the DNA. TRBV7-5 is annotated as a pseudogene. CDR3 length equals 15 residues. CDR3 nucleotides: TGTGCCAGAAGCTTAGGCCCAGCGGTCACAGATACGCAGTATTTT. This translates into CARSLGPAVTDTQYF.

This chain links TRBV28 with TRBJ1-2; D gene ambiguous. In germline, CDR1 is MDHEN, CDR2 SYDVKM. Between the trimmed V and J ends, which lost 8 bases and 6 bases, there was a span of 22 bases. This CDR3 region has 15 residues. The CDR3 DNA reads as TGTGCCAGCGGTCTAATTTCTCGGTCCTTGGATGGCTACACCTTC. Translating it yields CASGLISRSLDGYTF.

The rearrangement joins TRBV30 to TRBJ1-3, with D possibly TRBD1 on 5 matching bases. Germline loops: CDR1 GTSNPN, CDR2 SVGIG (reference sequence). V lost 4 bases, J lost 0 bases, and 19 bases lay in between. The CDR3 runs 17 residues. The CDR3 is CAWTGGRALISGNTIYF. CDR3 DNA: TGTGCCTGGACGGGCGGCAGGGCTCTTATCTCTGGAAACACCATATATTTT. Full variable domain (rest looked up from reference TRBV30 and TRBJ1-3): SQTIHQWPATLVQPVGSPLSLECTVEGTSNPNLYWYRQAAGRGLQLLFYSVGIGQISSEVPQNLSASRPQDRQFILSSKKLLLSDSGFYLCAWTGGRALISGNTIYFGEGSWLTVV.

V is TRBV6-6 and J is TRBJ2-3; no clear D gene. The CDR3 is 11 amino acids. Germline assignment: CDR1 MNHNY and CDR2 SVGAGI (reference sequence). The V gene lost 7 bases and the J gene lost 5 bases, with 7 bases spanning the gap. CDR3 in DNA: TGTGCCAGCACCAACGGAGATACGCAGTATTTT. Translating it yields CASTNGDTQYF.

The chain recombines TRBV6-6 with TRBJ2-5; a possible D gene is TRBD2 (6 bases). CDR1 and CDR2 from the germline V gene are MNHNY and SVGAGI (reference sequence). CDR3 length: 16 amino acids. V was trimmed by 2 bases and J by 5 bases, leaving 18 bases between them. CDR3 in DNA: TGTGCCAGCAGTTACGGCGGGATAGACGTCGGGGAGACCCAGTACTTC. As protein: CASSYGGIDVGETQYF.

The chain joins TRBV30 to TRBJ1-6, with D tentatively TRBD1 (5 bases). The CDR3 runs 13 residues. V was pared by 8 bases and J by 5 bases, with 13 bases between. Germline V gene sequence: CDR1 GTSNPN, CDR2 SVGIG (reference sequence). Here the CDR3 reads CAQGQGNNSPLHF. In DNA, the CDR3 is TGTGCCCAAGGCCAGGGTAATAATTCACCCCTCCACTTT.

The J gene is TRBJ2-7, the V gene TRBV30; 11 nucleotides agree with TRBD2. The germline gives CDR1 GTSNPN, CDR2 SVGIG (reference sequence). CDR3 length equals 15 residues. The V segment lost 4 bases and the J segment 2 bases; nucleotides outside the gene matches: 7. In DNA form, the CDR3 reads TGTGCCTGGACCTCAGGACTAGCGGGTCCCTACGAGCAGTACTTC. Its protein is CAWTSGLAGPYEQYF.

The V gene is TRBV2, the J gene TRBJ1-3; unclear D gene. This CDR3 contains 15 residues. The germline CDR1 and CDR2 sequences are SNHLY and FYNNEI. With 1 base removed from V and 2 bases from J, the gap between germline ends came to 9 bases. CDR3 bases: TGTGCCAGCAGTGAAGGGATGGCGACTGGAAACACCATATATTTT. Amino acid sequence: CASSEGMATGNTIYF.

The V and J genes are TRBV5-1 and TRBJ2-1, with 11 bases that match TRBD2. This CDR3 is 14 amino acids long. V lost 4 bases, J lost 7 bases, and 4 bases stayed unmatched. Germline values: CDR1 SGHRS, CDR2 YFSETQ. CDR3 nucleotide sequence: TGCGCCAGCAGCCGGGGACTAGCGGAAAATGAGCAGTTCTTC. Its translation is CASSRGLAENEQFF.

J is TRBJ1-5 and V is TRBV29-1; D is unclear. The germline gives CDR1 SQVTM, CDR2 ANQGSEA. Trimming took off 6 bases at V and 0 bases at J, with 9 bases between the two ends. The CDR3 is made up of 13 amino acids. The CDR3 nucleotides are TGCAGCGTAGGGCAAAATAGCAATCAGCCCCAGCATTTT. Translating it yields CSVGQNSNQPQHF.

The chain is built from TRBV28 and TRBJ1-2; D possibly corresponds to TRBD1 (5 bases). Germline assignment: CDR1 MDHEN and CDR2 SYDVKM. This CDR3 has 14 amino acids. V lost 7 bases, J lost 5 bases, and 17 bases lay in between. The CDR3 sequence is CASNAPGFPYGYTF. CDR3 coding DNA: TGTGCCAGCAACGCCCCAGGGTTCCCATATGGCTACACCTTC.

The V call is TRBV4-3, the J call TRBJ1-1, with D tentatively TRBD1 (5 bases). The germline CDR1 and CDR2 sequences are LGHNA and YSLEER. CDR3 length equals 15 residues. V was cut by 0 bases and J by 3 bases, with 11 bases left in between. CDR3 protein: CASSQDPGGDTEAFF. In nucleotides, the CDR3 is TGCGCCAGCAGCCAAGATCCTGGAGGGGACACTGAAGCTTTCTTT.

This clone showed up many times. This chain links TRBV6-5 with TRBJ1-4; D remains ambiguous. This CDR3 region has 15 residues. Germline CDR1 is MNHEY and CDR2 is SVGAGI. Trimming left V 10 bases short and J 2 bases short, with 17 bases between. CDR3 in amino acids: CANSQLFVTNEKLFF. The CDR3 nucleotides are TGTGCCAACTCACAGTTATTTGTCACTAATGAAAAACTGTTTTTT.

The CDR3 here is CASSPTALNTEAFF. CDR3 coding DNA: TGCGCCAGCAGCCCGACAGCACTGAACACTGAAGCTTTCTTT. This sequence joins TRBV5-1 and TRBJ1-1; D might be TRBD1 (5 bases). V lost 4 bases and J 0 bases, leaving 10 bases between the germline ends. The CDR3 covers 14 residues. CDR1 is SGHRS and CDR2 is YFSETQ in the germline V gene.

This chain joins TRBV6-4 and TRBJ2-3; 10 bases are a match to TRBD2. This CDR3 contains 15 residues. After removal of 4 bases from V and 4 bases from J, the junction contained 5 bases not matched to a gene. Germline V gene data show CDR1 as MRHNA and CDR2 as SNTAGT. CDR3 nucleotides: TGTGCCAGCAGTGCGACTAGCGGGTCGGCAGATACGCAGTATTTT. It translates to CASSATSGSADTQYF.

This clone was seen only a few times. The chain is built from TRBV6-5 and TRBJ1-2; D might be TRBD1 (5 bases). CDR1 and CDR2 (germline): MNHEY, SVGAGI. CDR3 length: 14 residues. V shed 4 bases and J shed 7 bases, with 16 bases lying between them. The chain's CDR3 is CASSSTATVVGYTF. The CDR3, as DNA: TGTGCCAGCAGTTCGACAGCTACTGTGGTTGGCTACACCTTC.

This clone was recorded a few times. The rearrangement links TRBV2 to TRBJ2-7; D gene ambiguous. The germline gives CDR1 SNHLY, CDR2 FYNNEI. This CDR3 is built from 15 residues. V was clipped by 1 base and J by 5 bases, with 15 bases between them. The CDR3, as DNA: TGTGCCAGCAGTGAAGAAGCCTCAGGCTGGAACGAGCAGTACTTC. Translating it yields CASSEEASGWNEQYF.

The chain couples TRBV9 to TRBJ1-3; D remains ambiguous. Trimming cost V 7 bases and J 1 base, with 0 bases left between them. In germline, CDR1 is SGDLS, CDR2 YYNGEE. The CDR3 consists of 10 residues. CDR3 region: CASSGNTIYF. CDR3 nucleotide sequence: TGTGCCAGCTCTGGAAACACCATATATTTT.

In its sample, this clone was seen many times. This sequence joins TRBV29-1 and TRBJ2-1; maybe TRBD2 (5 bases). CDR1 SQVTM and CDR2 ANQGSEA come from the germline V gene. CDR3 length: 14 amino acids. Trimming removed 4 bases from V and 4 bases from J, with 14 bases in between. The CDR3 DNA is TGCAGCGTTGCTGGGAGCGGAAATTACAATGAGCAGTTCTTC. Its translation is CSVAGSGNYNEQFF.

The chain has TRBV5-1 and TRBJ1-1; D uncertain. The length of the CDR3 is 14 residues. Germline-derived CDR1 and CDR2 are SGHRS and YFSETQ. The V end was cut by 1 base, the J end by 2 bases, with 9 bases between. CDR3 amino acids: CASSLPKVNTEAFF. The CDR3 DNA is TGCGCCAGCAGCTTGCCGAAAGTCAACACTGAAGCTTTCTTT.

The V and J genes are TRBV5-1 and TRBJ1-2; no firm D call. The V gene's germline CDR1 is SGHRS and CDR2 YFSETQ. The length of the CDR3 is 14 residues. Trimming stripped 0 bases from V and 6 bases from J, with 12 bases between. The CDR3 nucleotides are TGCGCCAGCAGCTTGGAGGCCACCACAGATGGCTACACCTTC. Translating gives CASSLEATTDGYTF.